The 17 T cell receptor beta chains presented below share a single source sample, sequenced in a study of lymphopenia after photon versus proton radiotherapy. Measured with immunoSEQ multiplex PCR; TCRdb has only the in-frame clones, and not every one. The table shows about 24,000 clones, with 75% to 90% occurring only once. The material was peripheral blood, obtained from a patient treated with photon-based radiotherapy. The receptors shown here come from a man in his forties with gastric cancer.

This clone has just one count. The rearrangement joins TRBV19 to TRBJ1-1; tentative D call: TRBD1 (5 bases). Trimming took 6 bases from V and 6 from J, leaving 14 bases between them. There are 13 residues in the CDR3. CDR1 and CDR2 from the germline V gene are LNHDA and SQIVND (reference sequence). CDR3 coding DNA: TGTGCCAGTAGCCTGGGGGTTATCGCTGAAGCTTTCTTT. It is translated as CASSLGVIAEAFF.

The chain recombines TRBV5-6 with TRBJ1-2; D is ambiguous. The germline CDR1 and CDR2 sequences are SGHDT and YYEEEE. V shed 3 bases and J shed 6 bases, with 12 bases lying between them. The CDR3 covers 13 residues. The CDR3 bases are TGTGCCAGCAGCTCGAAGAAGGGTGATGGCTACACCTTC. Its protein product is CASSSKKGDGYTF.

The chain joins TRBV6-6 to TRBJ2-2; the D is unclear. There are 14 residues in the CDR3. V lost 9 bases, J lost 1 base, and 12 bases lay in between. CDR1 and CDR2 (germline): MNHNY, SVGAGI (reference sequence). CDR3 region: CASLRSENTGELFF. The CDR3 DNA reads as TGTGCCAGTCTACGATCCGAGAACACCGGGGAGCTGTTTTTT.

The V call is TRBV5-6, the J call TRBJ1-6; 7 bases agree with TRBD1. Trimming at V came to 2 bases and at J to 8 bases, leaving 1 base not matched to a gene. This CDR3 has 13 amino acids. The germline gives CDR1 SGHDT, CDR2 YYEEEE. CDR3 residues: CASSFTGDSPLHF. The CDR3 coding sequence is TGTGCCAGCAGCTTTACAGGGGATTCACCCCTCCACTTT.

The chain carries TRBV7-9 and TRBJ1-4, with 9 bases lining up with TRBD1. Germline assignment: CDR1 SEHNR and CDR2 FQNEAQ (reference sequence). J lost 5 bases, V lost 5 bases, and 3 bases had no gene match. The CDR3 has 14 amino acids. The CDR3 loop reads CASSRGQGNEKLFF. CDR3 coding DNA: TGTGCCAGCAGCCGCGGACAGGGGAATGAAAAACTGTTTTTT.

The CDR3 nucleotides are TGCGCCAGCAGCTTGGGTAGCGGGGGGGCCGTACAAGAGACCCAGTACTTC. Translation gives CASSLGSGGAVQETQYF. The chain uses TRBV5-1 and TRBJ2-5, with 11 bases fitting TRBD2. Germline lookup yields CDR1 SGHRS and CDR2 YFSETQ. J gave up 2 bases and V 0 bases, and 6 bases lay outside the gene matches. This CDR3 is 17 amino acids long.

This clone appeared a single time. V gene TRBV19 combines with J gene TRBJ2-3; D uncertain. The CDR3 extends over 15 amino acids. Per the germline V gene, CDR1 is LNHDA and CDR2 is SQIVND (reference sequence). The V and J ends lost 0 bases and 2 bases respectively, with 9 bases between them. The CDR3 DNA follows: TGTGCCAGTAGTATAGACCTGGGCCCCACAGATACGCAGTATTTT. As protein: CASSIDLGPTDTQYF.

V and J are TRBV12-5 and TRBJ1-6, with D tentatively TRBD1 (6 bases). The germline CDR1 and CDR2 sequences are LGHNT and FRNRAP. V lost 7 bases and J lost 6, with 16 bases in between. This CDR3 spans 15 amino acids. CDR3 sequence (DNA): TGTGCTAGTGCTAGGATGGACAGCCTTAATTCACCCCTCCACTTT. The encoded protein is CASARMDSLNSPLHF.

The chain links TRBV4-3 to TRBJ1-2; TRBD1 aligns across 7 bases. This CDR3 is 15 amino acids long. After removal of 0 bases from V and 6 bases from J, the junction contained 7 bases not matched to a gene. CDR1 LGHNA and CDR2 YSLEER come from the germline V gene. As DNA, the CDR3 is TGCGCCAGCAGCCAAGATATAGGGGGCGAAGATGGCTACACCTTC. Its protein is CASSQDIGGEDGYTF.

The chain is built from TRBV19 and TRBJ2-3; D not certain. Deletions cut 0 bases from V and 2 bases from J, with 18 bases between. The CDR3 loop spans 18 amino acids. CDR1 LNHDA and CDR2 SQIVND come from the germline V gene (reference sequence). Here the CDR3 reads CASSIDSVSPSSTDTQYF. The CDR3 DNA is TGTGCCAGTAGTATAGATTCTGTCTCCCCCAGCTCCACAGATACGCAGTATTTT.

The chain recombines TRBV7-9 with TRBJ2-1; D gene uncertain. The V gene lost 5 bases and the J gene lost 8 bases, with 19 bases spanning the gap. The CDR3 has 15 residues. Germline CDR1 SEHNR, CDR2 FQNEAQ (reference sequence). The CDR3 DNA follows: TGTGCCAGCAGCCGCGACTCGGCGCATGCAGATGAGCAGTTCTTC. Translation gives CASSRDSAHADEQFF.

The chain has TRBV11-2 and TRBJ1-4, with D perhaps matching TRBD1 (6 bases). Germline assignment: CDR1 SGHAT and CDR2 FQNNGV. The CDR3 length is 14 residues. V shed 2 bases and J shed 8 bases, with 12 bases lying between them. As DNA, the CDR3 is TGTGCCAGCAGCTTATATCGTAGGGGGGAAAAACTGTTTTTT. Protein sequence: CASSLYRRGEKLFF. Looking up the rest from reference TRBV11-2 and TRBJ1-4 gives the full variable domain: EAGVAQSPRYKIIEKRQSVAFWCNPISGHATLYWYQQILGQGPKLLIQFQNNGVVDDSQLPKDRFSAERLKGVDSTLKIQPAKLEDSAVYLCASSLYRRGEKLFFGSGTQLSVL.

The chain carries TRBV30 and TRBJ2-3; D is uncertain. The CDR3 contains 14 residues. CDR1 is GTSNPN, CDR2 SVGIG, per germline (reference sequence). The V and J ends lost 0 bases and 0 bases respectively, with 7 bases between them. CDR3 sequence (DNA): TGTGCCTGGAGTGTAAGGGCTAGCACAGATACGCAGTATTTT. It is translated as CAWSVRASTDTQYF.

V and J are TRBV5-6 and TRBJ1-3; D gene uncertain. Germline V gene data show CDR1 as SGHDT and CDR2 as YYEEEE. V lost 0 bases and J lost 2, with 6 bases in between. This CDR3 is built from 14 residues. Written as DNA, the CDR3 is TGTGCCAGCAGCTTGGGGATCCCTGGAAACACCATATATTTT. Protein sequence: CASSLGIPGNTIYF.

This clone was seen only once. CDR3 loop: CASSSQGQGYTF. The CDR3 DNA is TGTGCCAGCAGTTCCCAAGGACAGGGCTACACCTTC. The chain couples TRBV27 to TRBJ1-2; TRBD1 is a possible D gene (6 bases). The germline V gene encodes CDR1 MNHEY and CDR2 SMNVEV (reference sequence). The CDR3 runs to 12 residues. The V end was cut by 4 bases, the J end by 8 bases, with 11 bases between.

V and J are TRBV30 and TRBJ1-2; D gene ambiguous. CDR3 length: 14 residues. V was trimmed by 2 bases and J by 4 bases, leaving 14 bases between them. CDR1 is GTSNPN and CDR2 is SVGIG in the germline V gene (reference sequence). The CDR3 DNA follows: TGTGCCTGGAGTTCCATGACGCTAGGCTATGGCTACACCTTC. Protein: CAWSSMTLGYGYTF.

Only one count was recorded for this clone. The J gene is TRBJ1-2, the V gene TRBV30; D is ambiguous. V was cut by 3 bases and J by 3 bases, with 11 bases left in between. CDR1 and CDR2 (germline): GTSNPN, SVGIG (reference sequence). The CDR3 sequence is 13 residues long. Here the CDR3 DNA reads TGTGCCTGGAGCGGGGAGGGATACTATGGCTACACCTTC. As protein: CAWSGEGYYGYTF.